The clone carrying this TCR beta chain was recorded many times. The data belong to a study of blood T cell repertoires in COVID-19. On the study more broadly: From the United States, Italy and Spain came samples of acute and convalescent COVID-19. T cells, B-cell-depleted T cells, or PBMCs provided the cDNA or gDNA that served as material.

Source study methods: How many nucleated cells were present was estimated from reference gene primer amplification. Libraries were prepared by immunoSEQ multiplex PCR; TCRdb keeps only in-frame clonotypes and omits some of them. The DNA gave D and trimming, while V, J and clone size come from that table. The sample consists of about 180,000 clones, about 81% of them appearing once. Enrolment of Seattle patients took place during active infection, and they were followed longitudinally. Per germline, CDR1 LGHDT and CDR2 YNNKEL (reference sequence). Trimming removed 0 bases from V and 9 bases from J; junction bases left unmatched: 2. The length of the CDR3 is 15 residues.

The chain carries TRBV3-1 (or the pseudogene TRBV3-2) and TRBJ1-6, with 10 positions matching TRBD1. The sequence was obtained from a woman older than 75 with COVID-19, enrolled during active disease. The sample consisted of peripheral blood. This CDR3 is CASSQDRTGGSPLHF. The DNA of the CDR3 is TGTGCCAGCAGCCAAGATAGGACAGGGGGTTCACCCCTCCACTTT.